The clone carrying this TCR beta chain has at least ten counts. Construction of the TCR beta libraries employed iRepertoire HTBI primers in conjunction with Arm-PCR of CDR3 regions. TCRdb analysed the multiplex PCR reads with MiXCR anew, one entry per CDR3 protein. The sample contains about 620,000 distinct CDR3 sequences, approximately 15% of which appear only once. The data originate from a study of regulatory T cells in long-lasting Graves disease. This CDR3 contains 15 residues. Trimming removed 5 bases at V and 3 bases at J, with 11 bases between. The time point was: newly diagnosed GD, antithyroid drugs for less than 3 months. Researchers made the TCR library from RNA that was extracted from PBMCs. These data also formed part of another study, on T cells in Graves' hyperthyroidism and ophthalmopathy. This second report adds: Blood also held most thyroid clonotypes expanded beyond 0.001.

This sequence joins TRBV12-3 or TRBV12-4 and TRBJ1-6; possible D gene TRBD1, 6 bases. Sequenced here: peripheral blood mononuclear cells (PBMCs), sampled at new diagnosis, from a patient treated with antithyroid drugs. The TCR comes from a woman in her thirties with Graves disease. The CDR3 sequence is CASSETGIYNSPLHF. As DNA, the CDR3 is TGTGCCAGCAGTGAGACAGGCATCTATAATTCACCCCTCCACTTT.